The clone carrying this TCR beta chain was counted many times. Its antigen is as yet unknown. Using quantitative 5'-RACE with molecular barcodes, the authors made TCR beta libraries. TCRdb called the 5' RACE reads again in MiXCR, with one record for every CDR3 protein. This table has fewer than 50,000 distinct CDR3 sequences, 11% appearing once. This entry belongs to a study of CD8 T cells in ankylosing spondylitis. General study points: The authors reported significant enrichment of disease-linked clones in matched ankylosing spondylitis synovial fluid. As for the disease-linked clones, they showed a CD8+ phenotype and occurred at relatively low frequencies in peripheral blood.

Germline V lookup: CDR1 ENHRY, CDR2 SYGVKD. The CDR3 consists of 14 residues. The V and J ends lost 5 bases and 6 bases, in that order; junction bases with no gene match: 7. The sequencing input was blood, either unsorted or a sorted T cell fraction (not recorded which). This chain uses TRBV10-3 with TRBJ2-7; 10 bases fit TRBD2. The receptor was derived from a male donor with ankylosing spondylitis or in good health (not recorded which). CDR3 nucleotides: TGTGCCATCAGTCGAGCGGGGGGGCCGGCCGAGCAGTACTTC. Translation: CAISRAGGPAEQYF.